This T cell receptor (beta chain) was profiled in a study of blood T cell repertoires in COVID-19. At the level of the study: From the United States, Italy and Spain came samples of acute and convalescent COVID-19. T cells, B-cell-depleted T cells, or PBMCs supplied cDNA or gDNA.

Original analysis: It was from reference gene primer amplification that nucleated cell counts were estimated. TCRdb's copy holds only in-frame clones and misses some; the assay was immunoSEQ multiplex PCR. V and J calls and clone size are given by that table; D and trimming were obtained from the DNA. The repertoire has about 67,000 clones, roughly 85% of them found once; the top ten carry more than 15%. Material: peripheral blood. The clonotype originates from a woman aged 80 or older with acute or convalescent COVID-19.

The CDR3 here is CATSDSRSGTGRRGYTF. In nucleotides, the CDR3 is TGTGCCACCAGTGATTCACGGTCCGGGACAGGGCGAAGAGGCTACACCTTC. The rearrangement uses TRBV24-1 and TRBJ1-2, with 9 bases matching TRBD1. Trimming took 2 bases from V and 8 from J; bases not matched to a gene: 14. Germline V gene lookup returns CDR1 KGHDR and CDR2 SFDVKD. This CDR3 has 17 amino acids.